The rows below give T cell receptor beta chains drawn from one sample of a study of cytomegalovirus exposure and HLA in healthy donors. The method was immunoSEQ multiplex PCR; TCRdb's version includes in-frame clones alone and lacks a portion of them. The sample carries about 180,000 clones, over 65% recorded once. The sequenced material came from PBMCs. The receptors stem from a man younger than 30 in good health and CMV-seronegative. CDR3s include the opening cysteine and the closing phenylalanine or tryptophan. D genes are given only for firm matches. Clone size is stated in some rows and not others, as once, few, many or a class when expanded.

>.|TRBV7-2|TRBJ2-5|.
TGTGCCAGCAGCCCCCGCCTGACAGCCCGGCCAGAGACCCAGTACTTC
CASSPRLTARPETQYF
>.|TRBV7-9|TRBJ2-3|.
TGTGCCAGCAGCTTAGCGAGAATAAGCACAGATACGCAGTATTTT
CASSLARISTDTQYF
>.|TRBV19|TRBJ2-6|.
TGTGCCAGTAGAAGCGTCGGCTCTGGGGCCAACGTCCTGACTTTC
CASRSVGSGANVLTF
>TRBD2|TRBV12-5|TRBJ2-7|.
TGTGCTAGTGGTTTGGTACCCAGGGAGGGCGAGCAGTACTTC
CASGLVPREGEQYF
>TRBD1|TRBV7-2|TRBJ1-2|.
TGTGCCAGCAGCTCTCAAGGACAGGGGGGTAGCTACACCTTC
CASSSQGQGGSYTF
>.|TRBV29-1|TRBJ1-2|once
TGCAGCGTTGAAGGTGGTGGGGGGAAAATGTTTGGCTACACCTTC
CSVEGGGGKMFGYTF
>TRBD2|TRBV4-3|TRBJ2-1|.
TGCGCCAGCAGCCAAGATCTAGCGGAAACCTACAATGAGCAGTTCTTC
CASSQDLAETYNEQFF
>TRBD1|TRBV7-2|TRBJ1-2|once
TGTGCCAGCAGCGGGGACAGGGGGCTTGGTGGCTACACCTTC
CASSGDRGLGGYTF
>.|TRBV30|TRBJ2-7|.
TGTGCCTGGAGTGTGGAATTGGGTCAGGGGTGGGATGAGCAGTACTTC
CAWSVELGQGWDEQYF
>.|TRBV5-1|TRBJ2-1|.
TGCGCCAGTCAGTTACGAGTTACACAGGGAAACAATGAGCAGTTCTTC
CASQLRVTQGNNEQFF
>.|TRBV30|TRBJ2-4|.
TGTGCCTGGAGTGGCGCACTACTTAAAAACATTCAGTACTTC
CAWSGALLKNIQYF
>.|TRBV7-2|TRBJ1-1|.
TGTGCCAGCAGCCAAATTATAGAGGGCAACGAAGCTTTCTTT
CASSQIIEGNEAFF
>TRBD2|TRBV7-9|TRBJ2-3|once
TGTGCCAGCAGCTTAGCGCGGGAGGGTATTTATACGCAGTATTTT
CASSLAREGIYTQYF
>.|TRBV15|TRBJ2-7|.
TGTGCCACCAGCAACAGGGTCCACGAGCAGTACTTC
CATSNRVHEQYF
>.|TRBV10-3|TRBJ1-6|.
TGTGCCATCTCTGAGGGATTTCGATCACCCCTCCACTTT
CAISEGFRSPLHF
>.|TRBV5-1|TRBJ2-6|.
TGCGCCAGCGTAACAGTTCCTTCCAACTCTGGGGCCAACGTCCTGACTTTC
CASVTVPSNSGANVLTF
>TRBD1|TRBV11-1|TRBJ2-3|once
TGTGCCAGCAGCTTTTCAGGGGGCGGGTCAGATACGCAGTATTTT
CASSFSGGGSDTQYF
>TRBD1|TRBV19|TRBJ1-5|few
TGTGCCAGTAGTATGGAGGGCAGGGGGTATCAGCCCCAGCATTTT
CASSMEGRGYQPQHF
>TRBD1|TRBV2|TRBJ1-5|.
TGTGCCAGCAGCCGGACAGGGGCCTTGGTGGAACCCCAGCATTTT
CASSRTGALVEPQHF
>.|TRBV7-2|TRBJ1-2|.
TGTGCCAGCAGCTCAGAAGGGGCCAGGGTTTATAACACCTTC
CASSSEGARVYNTF
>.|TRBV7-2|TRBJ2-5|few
TGTGCCAGCAGCTTAGCCCAGGGGAGCGAGACCCAGTACTTC
CASSLAQGSETQYF
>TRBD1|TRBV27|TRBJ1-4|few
TGTGCCAGCAGGTCTTGGGGGACAGGGGAAAATGAAAAACTGTTTTTT
CASRSWGTGENEKLFF
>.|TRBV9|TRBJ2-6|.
TGTGCCAGCAGCGTACGGGTATCTGGGGCCAACGTCCTGACTTTC
CASSVRVSGANVLTF
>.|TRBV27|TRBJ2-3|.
TGTGCCAGTAAAGGGAGTCTACGCACAGATACGCAGTATTTT
CASKGSLRTDTQYF
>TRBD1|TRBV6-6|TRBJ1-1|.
TGTGCCAGCACTCAAACGAAGACAGGGAGGAACACTGAAGCTTTCTTT
CASTQTKTGRNTEAFF
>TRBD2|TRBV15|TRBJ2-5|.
TGTGCCACCAGCAGACCCGGGCTACTAGCGGGAGAAACCTCCCGCCAGACCCAGTACTTC
CATSRPGLLAGETSRQTQYF
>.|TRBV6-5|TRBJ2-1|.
TGTGCCAGCAGTTACTCCAAAAAGCAGTTCTTC
CASSYSKKQFF
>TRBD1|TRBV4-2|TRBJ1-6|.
TGTGCCAGCAGCCCACCAGGGGGTCGGTCACCCCTCCACTTT
CASSPPGGRSPLHF
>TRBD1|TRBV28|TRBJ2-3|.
TGTGCCAGCAGTCCAGGGGGCAAGGGGAGCACAGATACGCAGTATTTT
CASSPGGKGSTDTQYF
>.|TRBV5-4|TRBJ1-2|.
TGTGCCAGCAGCCCCCTTCCGGGGAGGAATGGCTACACCTTC
CASSPLPGRNGYTF
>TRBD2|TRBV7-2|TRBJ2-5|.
TGTGCCAGCAGCTCGACTAGCGGGGGGGCCCTGCGCCGTCAGACCCAGTACTTC
CASSSTSGGALRRQTQYF
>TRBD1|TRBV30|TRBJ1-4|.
TGTGCCTGGAAAACAGGGGGAAGAAATGAAAAACTGTTTTTT
CAWKTGGRNEKLFF
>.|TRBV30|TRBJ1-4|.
TGTGCCTGGGGGTCTGGAGGGATTAGTCGATCGCGGGAGGAAAAACTGTTTTTT
CAWGSGGISRSREEKLFF
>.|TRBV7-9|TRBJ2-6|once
TGTGCCAGCAGCCTCAGGGAGGCCAACGTCCTGACTTTC
CASSLREANVLTF
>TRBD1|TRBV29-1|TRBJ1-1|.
TGCAGCGTTGAAACAGGGGAACTCACTGAAGCTTTCTTT
CSVETGELTEAFF
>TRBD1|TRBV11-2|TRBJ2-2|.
TGTGCCAGCAGGACAGGGGGCACCGGGGAGCTGTTTTTT
CASRTGGTGELFF
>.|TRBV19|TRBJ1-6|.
TGTGCCAGTAGTAAACAGGGTCGTAATTCACCCCTCCACTTT
CASSKQGRNSPLHF
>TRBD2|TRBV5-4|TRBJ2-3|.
TGTGCCAGCAAAAGGCTAGCGGGGGAAGATACGCAGTATTTT
CASKRLAGEDTQYF
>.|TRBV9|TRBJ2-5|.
TGTGCCAGCAGCGGCAGACACGACGGAGAGACCCAGTACTTC
CASSGRHDGETQYF
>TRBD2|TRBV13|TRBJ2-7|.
TGTGCCAGCAGCCGAGGAGGCGGACTAGCGGGGGGGTACGAGCAGTACTTC
CASSRGGGLAGGYEQYF
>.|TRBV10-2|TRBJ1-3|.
TGCGCCAGCATGCCGGGGGGCATCGGAAACACCATATATTTT
CASMPGGIGNTIYF
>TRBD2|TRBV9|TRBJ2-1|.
TGTGCCAGCAGCGCCTCCCTGAGCGGGGCATCCTACAATGAGCAGTTCTTC
CASSASLSGASYNEQFF
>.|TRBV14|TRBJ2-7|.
TGTGCCAGCAGCCAAGTCCTCAGCTCCTACGAGCAGTACTTC
CASSQVLSSYEQYF
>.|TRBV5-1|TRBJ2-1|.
TGCGCCAGCAGCAAAGAAGGGGTCTACTCCTACAATGAGCAGTTCTTC
CASSKEGVYSYNEQFF